The source of this T cell receptor (beta chain) is a study of T-cell reconstitution after alpha-beta-depleted transplantation in children. The CDR3 is 14 amino acids. J lost 4 bases, V lost 6 bases, and 10 bases had no gene match. The germline gives CDR1 DFQATT, CDR2 SNEGSKA (reference sequence). Preparation of the TCRbeta library used unique molecular identifiers. TCRdb passed the PCR reads through MiXCR, listing each CDR3 protein once. This table holds roughly 400,000 distinct CDR3 sequences, about a fifth found once. The receptor comes from a human donor who donated a stem cell graft to a child with acute myeloid leukemia. Sequencing used PBMCs from the stem cell graft donor, obtained from the stem cell graft. This chain links TRBV20-1 with TRBJ2-5; 8 bases agree with TRBD1. The CDR3 loop reads CSAKIGTGGETQYF. The CDR3 nucleotides read TGCAGTGCGAAAATAGGGACAGGTGGAGAGACCCAGTACTTC.